The present TCR beta chain was sequenced within a study of Graves' ophthalmopathy and Graves' hyperthyroidism. Overall study results and limits: The model predicted ophthalmopathy progression with roughly 70% sensitivity and around 72% specificity.

Establishment of the diagnosis relied upon clinical symptoms, serum thyroxine, TRAb, thyroid ultrasound and orbital computed tomography. Researchers took RNA transcripts and amplified TCR beta CDR3 regions from them. Second-round multiplex PCR followed a first-round RT-PCR using HTBI primers. TCRdb ran MiXCR on the multiplex PCR reads and lists one entry per CDR3 protein. The data contain about 240,000 distinct CDR3 sequences, 40% to 50% of them singletons. As concerns this clonotype: What it recognizes is unknown.

CDR3 length: 12 residues. Germline CDR1 is SGHDT and CDR2 is YYEEEE. The V gene lost 4 bases and the J gene lost 3 bases, with 6 bases spanning the gap. The V call is TRBV5-6, the J call TRBJ2-3; D not resolved. This TCR came from an adult man with Graves' ophthalmopathy. Sequencing input: peripheral blood. The CDR3 loop is CASSAETDTQYF. CDR3 in DNA: TGTGCCAGCAGCGCGGAGACAGATACGCAGTATTTT. The full variable domain, its missing parts supplied by reference TRBV5-6 and TRBJ2-3, is DAGVTQSPTHLIKTRGQQVTLRCSPKSGHDTVSWYQQALGQGPQFIFQYYEEEERQRGNFPDRFSGHQFPNYSSELNVNALLLGDSALYLCASSAETDTQYFGPGTRLTVL.